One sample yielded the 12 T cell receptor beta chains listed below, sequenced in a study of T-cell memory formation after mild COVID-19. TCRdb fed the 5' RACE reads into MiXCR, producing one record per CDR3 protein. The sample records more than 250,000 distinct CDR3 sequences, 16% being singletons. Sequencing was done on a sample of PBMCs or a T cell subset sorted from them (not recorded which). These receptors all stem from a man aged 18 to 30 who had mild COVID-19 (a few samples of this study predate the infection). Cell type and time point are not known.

This chain's CDR3 is CASYSTGGTDTQYF. CDR3 sequence (DNA): TGTGCCAGCTACTCGACAGGGGGCACAGATACGCAGTATTTT. V usage is TRBV7-9 and J usage is TRBJ2-3; 8 nucleotides match TRBD1. The junction had 5 bases not matched to a gene; V was cut back by 8 bases and J by 1 base. This CDR3 region has 14 residues. Germline values: CDR1 SEHNR, CDR2 FQNEAQ (reference sequence).

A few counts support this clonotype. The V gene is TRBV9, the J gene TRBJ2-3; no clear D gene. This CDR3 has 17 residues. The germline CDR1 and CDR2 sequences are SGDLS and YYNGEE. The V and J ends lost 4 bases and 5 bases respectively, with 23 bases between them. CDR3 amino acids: CASSPQLSADRLDTQYF. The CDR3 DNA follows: TGTGCCAGCAGCCCCCAGCTCTCGGCAGACCGTTTAGATACGCAGTATTTT.

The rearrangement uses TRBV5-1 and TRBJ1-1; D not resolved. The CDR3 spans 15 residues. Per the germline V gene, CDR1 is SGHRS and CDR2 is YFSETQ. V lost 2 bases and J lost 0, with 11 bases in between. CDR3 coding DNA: TGCGCCAGCAGCTTTTTTGCGGCCATGAACACTGAAGCTTTCTTT. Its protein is CASSFFAAMNTEAFF.

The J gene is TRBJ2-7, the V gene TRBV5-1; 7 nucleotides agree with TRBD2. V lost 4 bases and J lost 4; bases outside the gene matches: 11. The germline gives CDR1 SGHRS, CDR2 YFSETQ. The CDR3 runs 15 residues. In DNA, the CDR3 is TGCGCCAGCAGCCCCGCCAGCGGGGTTGATTACGAGCAGTACTTC. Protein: CASSPASGVDYEQYF.

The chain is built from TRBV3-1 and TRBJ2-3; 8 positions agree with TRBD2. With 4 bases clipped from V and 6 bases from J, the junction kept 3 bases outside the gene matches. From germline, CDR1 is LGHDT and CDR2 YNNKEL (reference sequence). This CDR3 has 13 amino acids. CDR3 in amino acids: CASSLAGMDTQYF. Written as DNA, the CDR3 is TGTGCCAGCAGCCTAGCGGGGATGGATACGCAGTATTTT.

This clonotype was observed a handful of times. The CDR3 protein is CASSLGQGSNQPQHF. The CDR3 bases are TGCGCCAGCAGCTTGGGACAGGGAAGCAATCAGCCCCAGCATTTT. The rearrangement joins TRBV5-1 to TRBJ1-5, with TRBD1 matching over 7 bases. The germline CDR1 and CDR2 sequences are SGHRS and YFSETQ. Unmatched junction bases numbered 1, after V lost 0 bases and J lost 1 base. This CDR3 has 15 residues.

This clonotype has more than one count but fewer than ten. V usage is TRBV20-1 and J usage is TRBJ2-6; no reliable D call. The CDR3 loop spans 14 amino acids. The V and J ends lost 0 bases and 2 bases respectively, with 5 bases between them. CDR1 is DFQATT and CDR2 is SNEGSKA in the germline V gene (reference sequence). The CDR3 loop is CSARERTGANVLTF. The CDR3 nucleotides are TGCAGTGCTAGAGAAAGAACTGGGGCCAACGTCCTGACTTTC.

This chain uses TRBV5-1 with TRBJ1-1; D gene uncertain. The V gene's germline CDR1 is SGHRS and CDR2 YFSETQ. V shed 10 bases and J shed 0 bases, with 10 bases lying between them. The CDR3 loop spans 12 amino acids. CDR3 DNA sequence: TGCGCCGGCTGGGTAGTGAACACTGAAGCTTTCTTT. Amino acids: CAGWVVNTEAFF.

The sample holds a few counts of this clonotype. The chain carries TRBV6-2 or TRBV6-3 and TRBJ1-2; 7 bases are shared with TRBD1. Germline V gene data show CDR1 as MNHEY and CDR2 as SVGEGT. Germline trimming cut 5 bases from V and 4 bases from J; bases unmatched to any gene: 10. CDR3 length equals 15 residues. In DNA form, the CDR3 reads TGTGCCAGCAGTACCACCGGGACAGCGCTCTATGGCTACACCTTC. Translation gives CASSTTGTALYGYTF.

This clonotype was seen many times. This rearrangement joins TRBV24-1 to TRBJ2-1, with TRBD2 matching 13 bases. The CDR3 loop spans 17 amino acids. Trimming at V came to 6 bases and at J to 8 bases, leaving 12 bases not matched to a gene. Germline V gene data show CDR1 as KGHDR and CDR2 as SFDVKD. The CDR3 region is CATSPLGTSGDVDEQFF. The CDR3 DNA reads TGTGCCACCAGTCCGCTGGGGACTAGCGGGGACGTCGATGAGCAGTTCTTC.

The CDR3: CASSPGTDDNEQFF. The CDR3 DNA reads as TGTGCCAGCTCACCCGGGACAGATGACAATGAGCAGTTCTTC. The chain joins TRBV18 to TRBJ2-1, with TRBD1 matching 7 bases. Germline V CDR1 and CDR2: KGHSH, LQKENI. Trimming took 3 bases from V and 5 from J; bases not matched to a gene: 4. The CDR3 loop spans 14 amino acids. The variable domain in full, with the rest retrieved from reference TRBV18 and TRBJ2-1, is NAGVMQNPRHLVRRRGQEARLRCSPMKGHSHVYWYRQLPEEGLKFMVYLQKENIIDESGMPKERFSAEFPKEGPSILRIQQVVRGDSAAYFCASSPGTDDNEQFFGPGTRLTVL.

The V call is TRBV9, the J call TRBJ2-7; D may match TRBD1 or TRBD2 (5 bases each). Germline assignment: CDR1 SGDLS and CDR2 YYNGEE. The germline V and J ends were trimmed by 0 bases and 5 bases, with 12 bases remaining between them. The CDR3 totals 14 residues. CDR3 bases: TGTGCCAGCAGCGTAGCTGTGGGGGACCACGAGCAGTACTTC. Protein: CASSVAVGDHEQYF.